This paragraph reports one T cell receptor beta chain. Its antigen is not known. Germline V CDR1 and CDR2: SGHTA, FQGNSA. CDR3 size: 16 residues. J gave up 5 bases and V 2 bases, and 10 bases lay outside the gene matches. Amplification used 60 Vbeta primers and 13 Jbeta primers. Profiling relied on immunoSEQ multiplex PCR, and the TCRdb table lists in-frame clones only, not all of them. The sample carries over 80,000 clones, approximately 75% recorded once. These data come from a study of cytomegalovirus exposure and HLA in healthy donors. Whole-study results and caveats: The authors later found most CMV-associated TCR beta chains appeared HLA-restricted.

The sequenced sample was PBMCs. The receptor's source is a female donor in good health and CMV-seropositive. The chain has TRBV7-2 and TRBJ1-2, with 8 bases fitting TRBD1. The CDR3 nucleotides read TGTGCCAGCAGCTTACTCAGGGCAGGGGGCAGGTATGGCTACACCTTC. Translation: CASSLLRAGGRYGYTF.